The 4 T cell receptor beta chains below all came from one sample that was sequenced in a study of T cells in tuberculosis. Some clones are missing from TCRdb's copy, which holds only in-frame ones; the method was immunoSEQ multiplex PCR. The sample has about 88,000 clones, approximately 91% seen once; the top ten hold around 2%. Sorting used thawed, overnight-rested PBMC stained with anti-CD3, a viability dye and GMM-loaded CD1B tetramer. C32 glucose monomycolate from Rhodococcus equi was loaded onto the CD1B tetramers. The material sequenced was CD1b-GMM tetramer-negative cells sorted from PBMCs. The receptors shown here come from an adult woman with latent tuberculosis.

The genes are TRBV6-5 and TRBJ2-2; 7 nucleotides line up with TRBD2. Germline CDR1 is MNHEY and CDR2 is SVGAGI. V trimming: 5 bases; J trimming: 4 bases; junction bases outside the gene matches: 7. This CDR3 comprises 15 residues. The CDR3 nucleotides are TGTGCCAGCAGTGGCCCGACTAGCAGCACCGGGGAGCTGTTTTTT. It encodes CASSGPTSSTGELFF.

The chain joins TRBV9 to TRBJ2-1; weak D call: TRBD1 (5 bases). V lost 5 bases and J lost 6, with 12 bases in between. This CDR3 region has 13 residues. CDR1 and CDR2 (germline): SGDLS, YYNGEE. As DNA, the CDR3 is TGTGCCAGCAGACAGGTTGGTGCCAATGAGCAGTTCTTC. The encoded protein is CASRQVGANEQFF.

CDR3 sequence: CASSLYARTGGANTEAFF. CDR3 DNA sequence: TGCGCCAGCAGCTTGTATGCTCGAACGGGGGGGGCGAACACTGAAGCTTTCTTT. The V call is TRBV5-1, the J call TRBJ1-1, with D perhaps TRBD1 (6 bases). The germline V and J ends were trimmed by 1 base and 1 base, with 20 bases remaining between them. Germline-derived CDR1 and CDR2 are SGHRS and YFSETQ. This CDR3 comprises 18 residues.

V gene TRBV5-1 combines with J gene TRBJ2-7, with 8 bases fitting TRBD1. J lost 5 bases, V lost 4 bases, and 8 bases had no gene match. The CDR3 has 14 amino acids. The germline CDR1 and CDR2 sequences are SGHRS and YFSETQ. This CDR3 reads CASSTGQGYNEQYF. Written as DNA, the CDR3 is TGCGCCAGCAGCACCGGACAGGGTTACAACGAGCAGTACTTC.